Listed below are T cell receptor beta chains from one sample, sequenced in a study of cytomegalovirus exposure and HLA in healthy donors. Sequencing used immunoSEQ multiplex PCR; TCRdb keeps in-frame clones, though not all of them. The sample holds approximately 210,000 clones. The specimen was PBMCs. The receptors shown here come from a woman in her 30s in good health and CMV-seropositive. CDR3s include the opening cysteine and the closing phenylalanine or tryptophan. Fields, in order: CDR3 protein, CDR3 DNA, D gene, J gene, V gene. D genes are given only for firm matches.

CDR3aa: CASRGQGAAGELFF
CDR3nt: TGTGCCAGCCGGGGACAGGGGGCCGCCGGGGAGCTGTTTTTT
d_gene: TRBD1
j_gene: TRBJ2-2
v_gene: TRBV6-6

CDR3aa: CASRTESTIYF
CDR3nt: TGTGCCAGCAGGACGGAGTCCACCATATATTTT
d_gene: -
j_gene: TRBJ1-3
v_gene: TRBV28

CDR3aa: CASSPGLAGGPEQYF
CDR3nt: TGTGCCAGCTCACCGGGACTAGCGGGGGGGCCCGAGCAGTACTTC
d_gene: TRBD2
j_gene: TRBJ2-7
v_gene: TRBV18

CDR3aa: CASSLYRELDEQYF
CDR3nt: TGTGCCAGCAGTTTATACCGGGAGTTGGACGAGCAGTACTTC
d_gene: -
j_gene: TRBJ2-7
v_gene: TRBV28

CDR3aa: CSVEGGLGSGGIYEQYF
CDR3nt: TGCAGCGTTGAGGGTGGTTTAGGGTCAGGGGGAATTTACGAGCAGTACTTC
d_gene: TRBD1
j_gene: TRBJ2-7
v_gene: TRBV29-1

CDR3aa: CASRTTSIHEQFF
CDR3nt: TGTGCCAGCAGAACGACTAGCATCCATGAGCAGTTCTTC
d_gene: TRBD2
j_gene: TRBJ2-1
v_gene: TRBV6-1

CDR3aa: CASTHGGAGGLNNEQFF
CDR3nt: TGTGCCAGCACCCACGGCGGGGCGGGAGGCCTGAACAATGAGCAGTTCTTC
d_gene: TRBD2
j_gene: TRBJ2-1
v_gene: TRBV9

CDR3aa: CASSQDRGQEEQFF
CDR3nt: TGCGCCAGCAGCCAAGATCGAGGGCAGGAGGAGCAGTTCTTC
d_gene: -
j_gene: TRBJ2-1
v_gene: TRBV4-3

CDR3aa: CASRYPTSGRVTDTQYF
CDR3nt: TGTGCCAGCAGGTACCCTACAAGCGGGAGAGTCACAGATACGCAGTATTTT
d_gene: TRBD2
j_gene: TRBJ2-3
v_gene: TRBV28

CDR3aa: CASSEARRGGTDTQYF
CDR3nt: TGTGCCAGCAGTGAAGCGCGGCGGGGGGGGACAGATACGCAGTATTTT
d_gene: TRBD2
j_gene: TRBJ2-3
v_gene: TRBV6-1

CDR3aa: CASSQAGQGRQETQYF
CDR3nt: TGTGCCAGCAGCCAAGCCGGACAAGGGCGACAAGAGACCCAGTACTTC
d_gene: -
j_gene: TRBJ2-5
v_gene: TRBV14

CDR3aa: CASSLAYSGLTYEQYF
CDR3nt: TGTGCCAGCAGCTTGGCCTATAGCGGGCTAACCTACGAGCAGTACTTC
d_gene: TRBD2
j_gene: TRBJ2-7
v_gene: TRBV5-6

CDR3aa: CAWSLRVRETQYF
CDR3nt: TGTGCCTGGAGCCTCCGGGTGAGGGAGACCCAGTACTTC
d_gene: -
j_gene: TRBJ2-5
v_gene: TRBV30

CDR3aa: CASSLGDTNYGYTF
CDR3nt: TGCGCCAGCAGCTTGGGGGACACTAACTATGGCTACACCTTC
d_gene: -
j_gene: TRBJ1-2
v_gene: TRBV5-1

CDR3aa: CASRLSGGNQPQHF
CDR3nt: TGCGCCAGCAGGCTATCAGGGGGCAATCAGCCCCAGCATTTT
d_gene: -
j_gene: TRBJ1-5
v_gene: TRBV5-1

CDR3aa: CASSLRLGLYEQYF
CDR3nt: TGTGCCAGCAGCTTACGCCTGGGCCTCTACGAGCAGTACTTC
d_gene: -
j_gene: TRBJ2-7
v_gene: TRBV7-6

CDR3aa: CAISDGFQNIQYF
CDR3nt: TGTGCCATCAGTGATGGCTTTCAAAACATTCAGTACTTC
d_gene: -
j_gene: TRBJ2-4
v_gene: TRBV10-3

CDR3aa: CSVMGQMNTGELFF
CDR3nt: TGCAGCGTCATGGGGCAGATGAACACCGGGGAGCTGTTTTTT
d_gene: -
j_gene: TRBJ2-2
v_gene: TRBV29-1

CDR3aa: CASSSPTSGGEGQFF
CDR3nt: TGTGCCAGCAGCTCCCCGACTAGCGGGGGAGAGGGGCAGTTCTTC
d_gene: TRBD2
j_gene: TRBJ2-1
v_gene: TRBV11-2

CDR3aa: CASGWTGTVNTEAFF
CDR3nt: TGTGCCAGCGGGTGGACCGGGACAGTAAACACTGAAGCTTTCTTT
d_gene: TRBD1
j_gene: TRBJ1-1
v_gene: TRBV6-6

CDR3aa: CASSKTGTGGPQPQHF
CDR3nt: TGTGCCAGCAGCAAGACCGGGACAGGGGGCCCTCAGCCCCAGCATTTT
d_gene: TRBD1
j_gene: TRBJ1-5
v_gene: TRBV5-6

CDR3aa: CASSYSGRKNEKLFF
CDR3nt: TGTGCCAGCAGTTACTCGGGCCGGAAGAATGAAAAACTGTTTTTT
d_gene: -
j_gene: TRBJ1-4
v_gene: TRBV6-5

CDR3aa: CASSFAGTGRKETQYF
CDR3nt: TGTGCCAGCAGTTTCGCTGGGACAGGGCGTAAAGAGACCCAGTACTTC
d_gene: TRBD1
j_gene: TRBJ2-5
v_gene: TRBV28

CDR3aa: CASSSRGGLAGPYEQYF
CDR3nt: TGTGCCAGTAGTAGTAGAGGGGGACTAGCGGGTCCCTACGAGCAGTACTTC
d_gene: TRBD2
j_gene: TRBJ2-7
v_gene: TRBV19

CDR3aa: CASNRAYNSPLHF
CDR3nt: TGTGCCTCCAATCGGGCCTATAATTCACCCCTCCACTTT
d_gene: -
j_gene: TRBJ1-6
v_gene: TRBV19

CDR3aa: CASSLRLGHEQFF
CDR3nt: TGTGCCAGCAGCCTAAGACTAGGCCATGAGCAGTTCTTC
d_gene: -
j_gene: TRBJ2-1
v_gene: TRBV2

CDR3aa: CASSLAGRSTDTQYF
CDR3nt: TGTGCCAGCAGCTTGGCGGGGCGTAGCACAGATACGCAGTATTTT
d_gene: -
j_gene: TRBJ2-3
v_gene: TRBV7-9

CDR3aa: CASSFVAGEPDTQYF
CDR3nt: TGTGCCAGCAGTTTTGTAGCGGGAGAGCCAGATACGCAGTATTTT
d_gene: TRBD2
j_gene: TRBJ2-3
v_gene: TRBV28

CDR3aa: CASSLDRGGEKLFF
CDR3nt: TGTGCCAGCAGCTTAGACAGGGGCGGAGAAAAACTGTTTTTT
d_gene: TRBD1
j_gene: TRBJ1-4
v_gene: TRBV7-9

CDR3aa: CSVGRTVSPDTQYF
CDR3nt: TGCAGCGTTGGACGGACAGTTAGCCCAGATACGCAGTATTTT
d_gene: -
j_gene: TRBJ2-3
v_gene: TRBV29-1

CDR3aa: CASSWDKYNYGYTF
CDR3nt: TGTGCCAGCAGTTGGGACAAGTATAACTATGGCTACACCTTC
d_gene: -
j_gene: TRBJ1-2
v_gene: TRBV6-5

CDR3aa: CSVERDRWYNEQFF
CDR3nt: TGCAGCGTTGAACGAGACAGGTGGTACAATGAGCAGTTCTTC
d_gene: -
j_gene: TRBJ2-1
v_gene: TRBV29-1

CDR3aa: CASSSPYLTEAFF
CDR3nt: TGTGCCAGCAGCTCCCCGTATCTGACTGAAGCTTTCTTT
d_gene: -
j_gene: TRBJ1-1
v_gene: TRBV7-2

CDR3aa: CASSWQGAEGGYTF
CDR3nt: TGTGCCAGCAGTTGGCAGGGGGCCGAAGGAGGCTACACCTTC
d_gene: TRBD1
j_gene: TRBJ1-2
v_gene: TRBV6-1

CDR3aa: CASSGRQGVDEKLFF
CDR3nt: TGTGCCAGCAGCGGACGACAGGGCGTCGATGAAAAACTGTTTTTT
d_gene: TRBD1
j_gene: TRBJ1-4
v_gene: TRBV9

CDR3aa: CASSSRTSGSYEQYF
CDR3nt: TGTGCCAGCAGCTCAAGGACTAGCGGGAGTTACGAGCAGTACTTC
d_gene: TRBD2
j_gene: TRBJ2-7
v_gene: TRBV7-2

CDR3aa: CASSLEGQNYEQYF
CDR3nt: TGTGCCAGCTCACTCGAGGGACAGAACTACGAGCAGTACTTC
d_gene: TRBD1
j_gene: TRBJ2-7
v_gene: TRBV18

CDR3aa: CAWTSGLSTDTQYF
CDR3nt: TGTGCCTGGACTAGCGGGCTAAGCACAGATACGCAGTATTTT
d_gene: TRBD2
j_gene: TRBJ2-3
v_gene: TRBV30

CDR3aa: CASSVGQGNTGELFF
CDR3nt: TGTGCCAGCTCCGTGGGGCAGGGGAACACCGGGGAGCTGTTTTTT
d_gene: -
j_gene: TRBJ2-2
v_gene: TRBV18

CDR3aa: CASSLRSRGNIQYF
CDR3nt: TGTGCCAGCAGCTTAAGGTCCAGGGGGAACATTCAGTACTTC
d_gene: TRBD1
j_gene: TRBJ2-4
v_gene: TRBV11-1

CDR3aa: CASGKAREWGEQFF
CDR3nt: TGTGCTAGTGGTAAAGCGAGGGAGTGGGGTGAGCAGTTCTTC
d_gene: -
j_gene: TRBJ2-1
v_gene: TRBV12-5

CDR3aa: CASNQRGEKLFF
CDR3nt: TGTGCCAGCAATCAAAGGGGTGAAAAACTGTTTTTT
d_gene: -
j_gene: TRBJ1-4
v_gene: TRBV2

CDR3aa: CASSPWGRGDTEAFF
CDR3nt: TGTGCCAGCAGCCCCTGGGGCAGGGGGGACACTGAAGCTTTCTTT
d_gene: TRBD1
j_gene: TRBJ1-1
v_gene: TRBV7-7

CDR3aa: CASSPNDRGAFF
CDR3nt: TGCGCCAGCAGCCCAAACGACAGGGGAGCTTTCTTT
d_gene: TRBD1
j_gene: TRBJ1-1
v_gene: TRBV5-1

CDR3aa: CASSLGGPYGYTF
CDR3nt: TGCGCCAGCAGCTTAGGAGGTCCTTATGGCTACACCTTC
d_gene: -
j_gene: TRBJ1-2
v_gene: TRBV5-1

CDR3aa: CASSPLSQAIYEQYF
CDR3nt: TGTGCCAGCTCACCACTCTCACAGGCTATATACGAGCAGTACTTC
d_gene: -
j_gene: TRBJ2-7
v_gene: TRBV18

CDR3aa: CSAVTFTSGRAWNEQYF
CDR3nt: TGCAGCGCCGTAACCTTCACCAGCGGGAGGGCCTGGAACGAGCAGTACTTC
d_gene: TRBD2
j_gene: TRBJ2-7
v_gene: TRBV29-1

CDR3aa: CSEGPMKDTQYF
CDR3nt: TGCAGCGAGGGGCCTATGAAGGATACGCAGTATTTT
d_gene: -
j_gene: TRBJ2-3
v_gene: TRBV29-1

CDR3aa: CASSLAGGPELFF
CDR3nt: TGCGCCAGCAGCTTGGCGGGAGGGCCAGAGCTGTTTTTT
d_gene: TRBD2
j_gene: TRBJ2-2
v_gene: TRBV5-1

CDR3aa: CASSQQVLSGNTIYF
CDR3nt: TGTGCCAGCAGCCAACAGGTTCTCTCTGGAAACACCATATATTTT
d_gene: -
j_gene: TRBJ1-3
v_gene: TRBV7-2

CDR3aa: CAISGGRLSYNEQFF
CDR3nt: TGTGCCATCAGTGGCGGCAGACTCTCCTACAATGAGCAGTTCTTC
d_gene: -
j_gene: TRBJ2-1
v_gene: TRBV10-3

CDR3aa: CASSLVYARDSPLHF
CDR3nt: TGCGCCAGCAGCTTGGTCTACGCCCGGGATTCACCCCTCCACTTT
d_gene: -
j_gene: TRBJ1-6
v_gene: TRBV5-1

CDR3aa: CASSLNRLNTEAFF
CDR3nt: TGCGCCAGCAGCTTGAACAGACTGAACACTGAAGCTTTCTTT
d_gene: -
j_gene: TRBJ1-1
v_gene: TRBV5-1

CDR3aa: CASSYSRGLNSPLHF
CDR3nt: TGTGCCAGCAGTTACTCCAGGGGCCTGAATTCACCCCTCCACTTT
d_gene: -
j_gene: TRBJ1-6
v_gene: TRBV6-5

CDR3aa: CASSEIDRYNSPLHF
CDR3nt: TGTGCCAGCAGTGAAATTGACAGATATAATTCACCCCTCCACTTT
d_gene: -
j_gene: TRBJ1-6
v_gene: TRBV6-1